This is a list of T cell receptor beta chains from one sample in a study of blood T cell repertoires in COVID-19. TCRdb's copy holds only in-frame clones and misses some; the assay was immunoSEQ multiplex PCR. The table includes 300,000 to 400,000 clones, roughly 87% detected once. The sample consisted of peripheral blood. The receptors originated from a man younger than 40 with COVID-19, enrolled during active disease. Both conserved end residues are part of each CDR3. Each record gives: clone size, V gene, D gene, J gene, CDR3 DNA, CDR3 protein. D genes are given only for firm matches. Clone size, where shown, is once, few, many, or a class for clones that have expanded.

clone size: -; V gene: TRBV5-6; D gene: -; J gene: TRBJ1-1; CDR3 DNA: TGTGCCAGCAGCTTGGCTACGTGGGGCTTTGAAGCTTTCTTT; CDR3 protein: CASSLATWGFEAFF
clone size: -; V gene: TRBV25-1; D gene: -; J gene: TRBJ2-2; CDR3 DNA: TGTGCCAGCAGTGAACTTCAAACTGACACCGGGGAGCTGTTTTTT; CDR3 protein: CASSELQTDTGELFF
clone size: -; V gene: TRBV6-6; D gene: -; J gene: TRBJ2-6; CDR3 DNA: TGTGCCAGCAGTTCAACAGGTCTCTCTGGGGCCAACGTCCTGACTTTC; CDR3 protein: CASSSTGLSGANVLTF
clone size: once; V gene: TRBV18; D gene: TRBD1; J gene: TRBJ2-3; CDR3 DNA: TGTGCCAGCTCACGGGGAGCAGGGGGAGATACGCAGTATTTT; CDR3 protein: CASSRGAGGDTQYF
clone size: -; V gene: TRBV18; D gene: -; J gene: TRBJ2-7; CDR3 DNA: TGTGCCAGCTCGCCCCCAGGGGATTACGAGCAGTACTTC; CDR3 protein: CASSPPGDYEQYF
clone size: -; V gene: TRBV6-6; D gene: TRBD1; J gene: TRBJ2-5; CDR3 DNA: TGTGCCAGCAGCCTCGGACAGGTCCAAGAGACCCAGTACTTC; CDR3 protein: CASSLGQVQETQYF
clone size: -; V gene: TRBV7-2; D gene: -; J gene: TRBJ2-4; CDR3 DNA: TGTGCCAGCAGCTTTAACTACGGAGACATTCAGTACTTC; CDR3 protein: CASSFNYGDIQYF
clone size: few; V gene: TRBV14; D gene: -; J gene: TRBJ2-1; CDR3 DNA: TGTGCCAGCAGCCAAGAACTCGGTCCGAGCTCCTACAATGAGCAGTTCTTC; CDR3 protein: CASSQELGPSSYNEQFF
clone size: -; V gene: TRBV19; D gene: -; J gene: TRBJ2-2; CDR3 DNA: TGTGCCAGTAGTTCAGGACATCCTGGGGAGCTGTTTTTT; CDR3 protein: CASSSGHPGELFF
clone size: -; V gene: TRBV15; D gene: TRBD2; J gene: TRBJ2-7; CDR3 DNA: TGTGCCACCAGCACCCCCCTAGCGGGAGTAACCGAGCAGTACTTC; CDR3 protein: CATSTPLAGVTEQYF
clone size: -; V gene: TRBV5-1; D gene: TRBD1; J gene: TRBJ2-7; CDR3 DNA: TGCGCCAGCAGCTTGGAAGAGACAGGGGGACGCGAGCAGTACTTC; CDR3 protein: CASSLEETGGREQYF
clone size: -; V gene: TRBV27; D gene: -; J gene: TRBJ2-3; CDR3 DNA: TGTGCCAGCAGTACCCGACAGCGCCTTTTACCCACAGATACGCAGTATTTT; CDR3 protein: CASSTRQRLLPTDTQYF
clone size: -; V gene: TRBV11-2; D gene: -; J gene: TRBJ2-1; CDR3 DNA: TGTGCCAGCAGCTTAAGGGGCCAGGGGTTCCCCAATGAGCAGTTCTTC; CDR3 protein: CASSLRGQGFPNEQFF
clone size: -; V gene: TRBV27; D gene: -; J gene: TRBJ1-5; CDR3 DNA: TGTGCCAGCAGTACGGGGAATCAGCCCCAGCATTTT; CDR3 protein: CASSTGNQPQHF
clone size: few; V gene: TRBV7-3; D gene: TRBD2; J gene: TRBJ2-7; CDR3 DNA: TGTGCCAGCAGCTTAGCGGGAGGGCCGTCCTACGAGCAGTACTTC; CDR3 protein: CASSLAGGPSYEQYF
clone size: -; V gene: TRBV2; D gene: TRBD2; J gene: TRBJ2-2; CDR3 DNA: TGTGCAAGCGGGACTGTCGCGAACACCGGGGAGCTGTTTTTT; CDR3 protein: CASGTVANTGELFF
clone size: -; V gene: TRBV7-2; D gene: -; J gene: TRBJ2-1; CDR3 DNA: TGTGCCAGCAGCCTCAGCCAGGTTGAGCAGTTCTTC; CDR3 protein: CASSLSQVEQFF
clone size: -; V gene: TRBV7-2; D gene: TRBD1; J gene: TRBJ2-5; CDR3 DNA: TGTGCCAGCAGCTTAGTAGGGCAGGGGGCTATTATTGAGACCCAGTACTTC; CDR3 protein: CASSLVGQGAIIETQYF
clone size: -; V gene: TRBV9; D gene: TRBD1; J gene: TRBJ1-1; CDR3 DNA: TGTGCCAGCAGCGTCGGTAGGAGGGTGGGAACAGGGGGGATGAACACTGAAGCTTTCTTT; CDR3 protein: CASSVGRRVGTGGMNTEAFF
clone size: -; V gene: TRBV5-1; D gene: TRBD2; J gene: TRBJ2-1; CDR3 DNA: TGCGCCAGCAGCGAGGGACTAGCGGGAGTCGGCACCTACAATGAGCAGTTCTTC; CDR3 protein: CASSEGLAGVGTYNEQFF
clone size: -; V gene: TRBV27; D gene: TRBD2; J gene: TRBJ2-7; CDR3 DNA: TGTGCCAGCAGTTTATTTACTAGCGGGAGGGACGAGCAGTACTTC; CDR3 protein: CASSLFTSGRDEQYF
clone size: -; V gene: TRBV5-6; D gene: TRBD2; J gene: TRBJ2-7; CDR3 DNA: TGTGCCAGCAGCTTGGCGGATCTAGCGGGAGCGAGATACGAGCAGTACTTC; CDR3 protein: CASSLADLAGARYEQYF
clone size: -; V gene: TRBV18; D gene: -; J gene: TRBJ2-7; CDR3 DNA: TGTGCCAGCTCACCACCGGGCAGGGTAATATTCGAGCAGTACTTC; CDR3 protein: CASSPPGRVIFEQYF
clone size: -; V gene: TRBV4-1; D gene: -; J gene: TRBJ1-6; CDR3 DNA: TGCGCCAGCAGCCACCCGGACGAGCGGAATAATTCACCCCTCCACTTT; CDR3 protein: CASSHPDERNNSPLHF
clone size: few; V gene: TRBV7-9; D gene: -; J gene: TRBJ1-6; CDR3 DNA: TGTGCCAGCAGCTTAGAGGAGGGAACGGAGACACCCCTCCACTTT; CDR3 protein: CASSLEEGTETPLHF
clone size: -; V gene: TRBV29-1; D gene: TRBD1; J gene: TRBJ1-1; CDR3 DNA: TGCAGCGTTGATGGGCAGGGGGAGCCCCATGAAGCTTTCTTT; CDR3 protein: CSVDGQGEPHEAFF
clone size: -; V gene: TRBV29-1; D gene: TRBD1; J gene: TRBJ1-2; CDR3 DNA: TGCAGCGTTTCACAGGGGGGTGGCTATGGCTACACCTTC; CDR3 protein: CSVSQGGGYGYTF
clone size: -; V gene: TRBV4-1; D gene: -; J gene: TRBJ1-2; CDR3 DNA: TGCGCCAGCAGCCAAGGAAACAGGGATGACTATGGCTACACCTTC; CDR3 protein: CASSQGNRDDYGYTF
clone size: -; V gene: TRBV7-2; D gene: -; J gene: TRBJ1-4; CDR3 DNA: TGTGCCAGCAGCTCCAGAGGAAAACTGTTTTTT; CDR3 protein: CASSSRGKLFF
clone size: -; V gene: TRBV19; D gene: TRBD2; J gene: TRBJ2-7; CDR3 DNA: TGTGCCAGTAGGGCTAGCGGGGGCCCTGATTCCTACGAGCAGTACTTC; CDR3 protein: CASRASGGPDSYEQYF
clone size: -; V gene: TRBV19; D gene: -; J gene: TRBJ2-2; CDR3 DNA: TGTGCCAGTAGTAGCGCGGAACGGTGGGCCGGGGAGCTGTTTTTT; CDR3 protein: CASSSAERWAGELFF
clone size: -; V gene: TRBV18; D gene: -; J gene: TRBJ2-6; CDR3 DNA: TGTGCCAGCTCACCCGTTACCCAGGTGACTGGGGCCAACGTCCTGACTTTC; CDR3 protein: CASSPVTQVTGANVLTF
clone size: -; V gene: TRBV19; D gene: -; J gene: TRBJ2-5; CDR3 DNA: TGTGCCAGTCGCCGACAGGAGCAAGAGACCCAGTACTTC; CDR3 protein: CASRRQEQETQYF
clone size: -; V gene: TRBV19; D gene: TRBD1; J gene: TRBJ1-2; CDR3 DNA: TGTGCCAGTAGTCGGACAGGGGTCGGCTACACCTTC; CDR3 protein: CASSRTGVGYTF
clone size: -; V gene: TRBV27; D gene: -; J gene: TRBJ2-1; CDR3 DNA: TGTGCCAGCGGCGAAGCGGAGGGGGCGGATGAGCAGTTCTTC; CDR3 protein: CASGEAEGADEQFF
clone size: -; V gene: TRBV27; D gene: -; J gene: TRBJ2-3; CDR3 DNA: TGTGCCAGCAGCTTGCCGCAGGGGCGTTGGTATTTT; CDR3 protein: CASSLPQGRWYF
clone size: -; V gene: TRBV28; D gene: -; J gene: TRBJ1-6; CDR3 DNA: TGTGCCAGCAGTTCGGGGTCCGCGAGCCCTTATAATTCACCCCTCCACTTT; CDR3 protein: CASSSGSASPYNSPLHF
clone size: -; V gene: TRBV11-2; D gene: -; J gene: TRBJ2-5; CDR3 DNA: TGTGCCAGCAGCTTAGCCTTTGGTCGGTCCGTGGGCTCGGAGACCCAGTACTTC; CDR3 protein: CASSLAFGRSVGSETQYF
clone size: -; V gene: TRBV19; D gene: TRBD1; J gene: TRBJ1-2; CDR3 DNA: TGTGCCAGTTACGCAGTCCGACAGGGCTATGGCTACACCTTC; CDR3 protein: CASYAVRQGYGYTF
clone size: -; V gene: TRBV7-2; D gene: -; J gene: TRBJ1-2; CDR3 DNA: TGTGCCAGCAGCTTAGTAGGCAGGGAAGGCTACACCTTC; CDR3 protein: CASSLVGREGYTF
clone size: once; V gene: TRBV7-2; D gene: -; J gene: TRBJ2-2; CDR3 DNA: TGTGCCAGCAGCTTAGAGGCCGGGTCGAGGACCGGGGAGCTGTTTTTT; CDR3 protein: CASSLEAGSRTGELFF
clone size: -; V gene: TRBV14; D gene: -; J gene: TRBJ1-1; CDR3 DNA: TGTGCCAGCAGTCAGGTCGGGGGGAGGGGAACTGAAGCTTTCTTT; CDR3 protein: CASSQVGGRGTEAFF
clone size: -; V gene: TRBV7-2; D gene: -; J gene: TRBJ2-4; CDR3 DNA: TGTGCCAGCAGCCCGGGACTCGCCCTAGGCATTCAGTACTTC; CDR3 protein: CASSPGLALGIQYF